This T cell receptor beta chain was recovered during a study of blood T cell repertoires in COVID-19. Study at large: COVID-19 samples collected from the United States, Italy and Spain covered acute and convalescent phases. The analysed material was cDNA or gDNA that came from T cells, B-cell-depleted T cells, or PBMCs.

In the source study's methods: Quantification of nucleated cells was approximated via reference gene primer amplification. Sequenced by immunoSEQ multiplex PCR; TCRdb stores in-frame clones only, minus some. The DNA was the basis for D and trimming; V, J and clone size are from that table. The sample lists around 130,000 clones; about 80% were seen once. The table lists this clone with a count of one. Source material: peripheral blood. The TCR comes from a human donor in a cohort sampled during active COVID-19.

Here the CDR3 DNA reads TGTGCCAGCAGCTTCCACAGGGGGGATACTGAAGCTTTCTTT. This encodes CASSFHRGDTEAFF. The rearrangement links TRBV5-5 to TRBJ1-1; 8 nucleotides line up with TRBD1. The ends lost 2 bases at V and 5 bases at J; junction bases unmatched: 5. From germline, CDR1 is SGHKS and CDR2 YYEKEE (reference sequence). The CDR3 consists of 14 residues.